The present entry profiles one TCR beta chain with its context. These data originate in a study of blood T cell repertoires in COVID-19. Looking at the study overall: The United States, Italy and Spain were the sources of the acute and convalescent COVID-19 samples. PBMCs, B-cell-depleted T cells, or T cells provided the cDNA or gDNA that made up the material.

As handled by the study authors: It was from reference gene primer amplification that nucleated cell counts were estimated. Libraries were prepared by immunoSEQ multiplex PCR; TCRdb keeps only in-frame clonotypes and omits some of them. For V, J and clone size, that table is used; D and trimming come from the DNA. The table records about 100,000 clones, 70% to 90% of them present only once. Sequenced sample: peripheral blood. This sequence was found in a man aged 50-60 years with active COVID-19.

The CDR3: CASSPTRAGASYEQYF. CDR3 nucleotides: TGTGCCAGCAGCCCTACTAGGGCAGGGGCATCCTACGAGCAGTACTTC. The chain combines TRBV7-8 with TRBJ2-7; TRBD1 might be the D (6 bases). The CDR3 runs to 16 residues. The V and J ends lost 5 bases and 1 base respectively, with 18 bases between them. From germline, CDR1 is SGHVS and CDR2 FQNEAQ.